This T cell receptor (beta chain) emerged from a study of CD8 T cells in ankylosing spondylitis. Study-wide results and limits: The clones that were linked to disease were reported to be significantly enriched in matched synovial fluid samples from ankylosing spondylitis patients. Characteristic, it appeared, of ankylosing spondylitis blood was a TCR beta motif of 7 or 8 highly homologous variants. Some of the motif variants had earlier been found in reactive arthritis patients' fluid and blood.

This CDR3 has 13 amino acids. Germline CDR1 reads SGHAT; CDR2 reads FQNNGV. Trimming stripped 0 bases from V and 12 bases from J, with 15 bases between. Comments on this clonotype: What it recognizes is unknown.

Generation of TCR beta libraries employed quantitative 5'-RACE incorporating molecular barcodes. TCRdb processed the 5' RACE reads anew with MiXCR; each CDR3 protein has one entry. The profile covers approximately 520,000 distinct CDR3 sequences, with 5.3% appearing a single time and 3% to 4.5% taken by the ten largest. The source material was blood, either unsorted or a sorted T cell fraction (not recorded which). The V and J genes are TRBV11-2 and TRBJ2-7; a possible D gene is TRBD2 (6 bases). This sequence was found in a male donor with ankylosing spondylitis. CDR3 sequence (DNA): TGTGCCAGCAGCTTAGATCGGAGCGGGTGGGGGTACTTC. Protein: CASSLDRSGWGYF.